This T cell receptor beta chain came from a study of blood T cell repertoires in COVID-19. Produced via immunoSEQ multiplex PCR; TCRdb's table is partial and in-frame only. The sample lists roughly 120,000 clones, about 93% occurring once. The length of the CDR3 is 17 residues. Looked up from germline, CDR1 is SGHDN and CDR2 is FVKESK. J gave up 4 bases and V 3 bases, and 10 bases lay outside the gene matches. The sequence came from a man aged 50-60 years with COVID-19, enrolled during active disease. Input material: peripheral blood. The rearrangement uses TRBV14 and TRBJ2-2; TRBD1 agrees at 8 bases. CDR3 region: CASSQLSGTGITGELFF. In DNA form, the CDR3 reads TGTGCCAGCAGCCAGTTATCCGGGACAGGAATCACCGGGGAGCTGTTTTTT.